This record concerns one T cell receptor beta chain sequence. The antigen is unknown. These data are taken from a study of shared clonotypes between healthy human individuals. Study-wide background: Three CD4 naive, three CD4 memory, two CD8 naive and one CD8 memory plate were used per donor. The study, taken as a whole, reports: Even with large depth, rarefaction showed that sorted-subset sequencing was incomplete.

Adult donors, all healthy and HIV-negative, had no recent acute infections or vaccinations. A split of CD4+ cells into CD45RA+ naive and CD45RA-negative memory subsets was performed. Sequencing was performed with immunoSEQ multiplex PCR; in TCRdb, only in-frame clones are kept and a portion is missing. There are under 650,000 clones in the sample; roughly 95% occur only once, and under 0.06% lies in the top ten. V lost 6 bases to trimming and J lost 9 bases, with 12 bases between them. CDR3 length: 12 residues. Looked up from germline, CDR1 is MDHEN and CDR2 is SYDVKM. The origin of this receptor is a woman in her 30s in good health. The chain has TRBV28 and TRBJ2-1; D is tentatively TRBD1 or TRBD2 (5 bases each). The specimen sequenced was naive CD4+ T cells sorted from blood. The subset was: CD45RA+ positively selected. This chain's CDR3 is CASRLAGSEQFF. For the CDR3, the DNA is TGTGCCAGCAGATTGGCAGGGAGTGAGCAGTTCTTC.